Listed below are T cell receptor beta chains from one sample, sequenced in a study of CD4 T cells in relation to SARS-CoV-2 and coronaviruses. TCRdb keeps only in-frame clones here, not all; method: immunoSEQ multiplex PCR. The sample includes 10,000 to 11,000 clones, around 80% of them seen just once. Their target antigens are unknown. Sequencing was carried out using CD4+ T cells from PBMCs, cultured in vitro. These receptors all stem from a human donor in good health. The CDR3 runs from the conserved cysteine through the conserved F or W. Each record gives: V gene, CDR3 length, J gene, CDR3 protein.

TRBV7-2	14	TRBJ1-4	CASSLGGTNEKLFF
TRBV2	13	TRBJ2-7	CASSGQGDYEQYF
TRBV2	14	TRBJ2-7	CASSPNRGVGEQYF
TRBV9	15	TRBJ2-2	CASSVEGGATWELFF
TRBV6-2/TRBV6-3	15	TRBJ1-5	CASSSTGGKNQPQHF
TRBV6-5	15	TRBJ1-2	CASSYTGDVGYGYTF
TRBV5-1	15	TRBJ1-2	CASSLDPDTTYGYTF
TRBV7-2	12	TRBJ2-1	CASSLRGYEQFF
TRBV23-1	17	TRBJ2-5	CASSQSTVAGVKETQYF
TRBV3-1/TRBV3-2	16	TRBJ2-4	CASSRNRVGVGNIQYF
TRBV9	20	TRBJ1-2	CASSAPSGGVKGIEAKGYTF
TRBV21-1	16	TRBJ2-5	CASSKAFPSAGGTQYF
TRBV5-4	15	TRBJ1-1	CASSLGTGRDTEAFF
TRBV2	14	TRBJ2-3	CATTAGSGTDTQYF
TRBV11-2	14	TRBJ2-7	CASSLGDRLYEQYF
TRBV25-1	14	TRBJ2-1	CASSVGGRAVEQFF
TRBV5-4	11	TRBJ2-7	CASSLGYEQYF
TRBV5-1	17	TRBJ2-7	CASSPSPGLAGGYEQYF
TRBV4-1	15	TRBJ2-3	CASSQVGTGWDTQYF
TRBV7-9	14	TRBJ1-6	CASSFGAGRSPLHF